This T cell receptor beta chain was recorded in a study of cytomegalovirus exposure and HLA in healthy donors. The PCR ran on 60 Vbeta and 13 Jbeta primers. Profiled with immunoSEQ multiplex PCR; TCRdb holds only in-frame clones, not every one. The data contain about 98,000 clones, around 68% of them seen just once; the ten biggest clones take up approximately 4.3%. Germline V gene sequence: CDR1 MNHNY, CDR2 SVGAGI (reference sequence). Trimming shortened V by 2 bases and J by 4 bases, and 12 bases separated the two germline ends. The CDR3 totals 15 residues. This TCR came from a human donor in good health. Sequences were obtained from PBMCs. The chain employs TRBV6-6 and TRBJ1-5; the D gene is possibly TRBD1 (6 bases). CDR3 in amino acids: CASSYGGQYNQPQHF. CDR3 bases: TGTGCCAGCAGTTACGGAGGACAGTATAATCAGCCCCAGCATTTT.